This T cell receptor (beta chain) is drawn from a study of cytomegalovirus exposure and HLA in healthy donors. Study-wide background: A prior study identified over 100 million unique TCR beta sequences from roughly 180 million T cells.

The CDR3 runs to 12 residues. Looked up from germline, CDR1 is MDHEN and CDR2 is SYDVKM. The PCR used 60 Vbeta and 13 Jbeta primers. Method: immunoSEQ multiplex PCR; TCRdb's copy keeps in-frame clones and lacks some. Of about 59,000 clones listed, 80% were seen once; the top ten hold about 4%. On this clone itself: The target antigen is unknown.

Study outcomes and limitations: Owing to their indistinguishability, certain V segments, notably TRBV6-2 and TRBV6-3, were excluded. A highly shared variant cluster was judged a likely technical artifact. Among TCR beta chains, those listed as cytomegalovirus-associated numbered approximately 150.

The receptor was derived from a woman in her 40s in good health and CMV-seronegative. The sequenced sample was PBMCs. The chain employs TRBV28 and TRBJ1-2; D is possibly TRBD1 (6 bases). CDR3 residues: CAAGAANYGYTF. CDR3 coding DNA: TGTGCTGCGGGGGCTGCTAACTATGGCTACACCTTC.